Listed below are T cell receptor beta chains from one sample, sequenced in a study of cytomegalovirus exposure and HLA in healthy donors. Sequencing was performed with immunoSEQ multiplex PCR; in TCRdb, only in-frame clones are kept and a portion is missing. The table has approximately 110,000 clones, 82% seen once. The source material was PBMCs. The origin of the receptors is a woman aged 18-29 years in good health and CMV-seronegative. The CDR3 runs from the conserved cysteine through the conserved F or W. Fields, in order: clone size, V gene, CDR3 protein. The size field is filled for only some rows; it gives once, few, many or a size class.

.	TRBV11-2	CASSISLETQYF
once	TRBV7-8	CASSPRQSAYEQYF
.	TRBV7-9	CASSKGQGALDTQYF
.	TRBV18	CASSPSVRNQPQHF
.	TRBV19	CASSWSGPTEAFF
.	TRBV7-9	CASPTGTGGGYTF
.	TRBV7-9	CASSLPGLAGVSSYEQYF
.	TRBV7-8	CASTLGSGNQPQHF
.	TRBV27	CASSQTGGANNEQFF
.	TRBV7-9	CASSFRRGGDGYTF
.	TRBV30	CAWNIGGYNSPLHF
.	TRBV7-6	CASSSGQYNEQFF
once	TRBV27	CASSLYPSGRGKQYF
.	TRBV5-1	CASSLGLAASTDTQYF
once	TRBV7-7	CASSLGGGFQETQYF
once	TRBV2	CATHRGLNSPLHF
.	TRBV28	CASINYNEQFF
.	TRBV5-4	CASSSGLAGGTLQTQYF
.	TRBV6-5	CASSRDGELFF
.	TRBV12-5	CASGLVPGQGLGTEAFF
.	TRBV5-5	CASSLALGGNEQFF
.	TRBV30	CAWRGRGMYVYNQPQHF
.	TRBV12-2	CASRPPSGSKNEQYF
.	TRBV7-2	CASSLVRGGGETQYF
.	TRBV7-2	CASSLLGQETQYF
.	TRBV2	CASSEAGGLRNQPQHF
once	TRBV28	CASSGGYQPQHF
once	TRBV15	CATSSHHNWEPYNEQFF
.	TRBV7-9	CASSRGLIASGNTIYF
.	TRBV28	CASKNEKRLAGDEQYF
.	TRBV7-2	CASSGSRGTADTQYF
.	TRBV7-2	CASSFGGGAQGTQYF
.	TRBV28	CASSLGDRYYNEQFF
.	TRBV15	CATSTGGHYSRSGANVLTF
.	TRBV4-1	CASSQETGSYNSPLHF
.	TRBV2	CASRPGQGFLPLHF
.	TRBV13	CASSLSAEGNTEAFF
.	TRBV5-1	CASSLGGGGANEQFF
once	TRBV15	CATRLTTFQGAGANVLTF
.	TRBV13	CASSLGSTGMNTEAFF
.	TRBV5-1	CASSFAGLAHEQYF
.	TRBV5-1	CASSLGQARDTEAFF
once	TRBV2	CASTPRDRGQGSNEQFF
.	TRBV5-1	CASSFLGVRTEAFF
.	TRBV7-9	CALQAYHARETQYF
.	TRBV19	CASSNGRTQETQYF
.	TRBV6-1	CASSEARVPDTQYF
.	TRBV19	CASSPRQGAANEKLFF
.	TRBV28	CASSLNTYTDTQYF
.	TRBV28	CASQLRGAYEQYF